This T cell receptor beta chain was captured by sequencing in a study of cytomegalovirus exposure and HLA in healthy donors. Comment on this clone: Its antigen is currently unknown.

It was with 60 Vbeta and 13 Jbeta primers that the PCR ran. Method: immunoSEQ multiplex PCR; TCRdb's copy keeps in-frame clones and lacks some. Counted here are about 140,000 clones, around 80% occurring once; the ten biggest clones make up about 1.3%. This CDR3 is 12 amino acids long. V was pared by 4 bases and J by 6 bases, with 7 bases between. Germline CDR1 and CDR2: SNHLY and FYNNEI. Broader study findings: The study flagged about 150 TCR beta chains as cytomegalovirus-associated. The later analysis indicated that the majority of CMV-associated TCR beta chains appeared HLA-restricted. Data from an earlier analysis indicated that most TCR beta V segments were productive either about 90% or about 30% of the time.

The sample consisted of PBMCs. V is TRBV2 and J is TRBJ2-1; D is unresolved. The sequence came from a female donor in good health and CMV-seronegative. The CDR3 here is CASSGVVNEQFF. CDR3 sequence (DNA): TGTGCCAGCAGTGGAGTAGTCAATGAGCAGTTCTTC. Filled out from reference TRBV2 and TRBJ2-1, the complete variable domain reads EPEVTQTPSHQVTQMGQEVILRCVPISNHLYFYWYRQILGQKVEFLVSFYNNEISEKSEIFDDQFSVERPDGSNFTLKIRSTKLEDSAMYFCASSGVVNEQFFGPGTRLTVL.